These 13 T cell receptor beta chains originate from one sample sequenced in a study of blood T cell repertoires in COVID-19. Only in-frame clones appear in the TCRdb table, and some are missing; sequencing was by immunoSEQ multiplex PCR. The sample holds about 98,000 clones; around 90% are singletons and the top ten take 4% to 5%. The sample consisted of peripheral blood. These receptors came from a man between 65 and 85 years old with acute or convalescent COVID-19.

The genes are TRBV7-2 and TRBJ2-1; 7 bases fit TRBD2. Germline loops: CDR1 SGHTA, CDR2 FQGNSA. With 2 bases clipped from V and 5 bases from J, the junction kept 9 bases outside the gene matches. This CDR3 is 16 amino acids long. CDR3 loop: CASSLLAGEGDNEQFF. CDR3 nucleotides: TGTGCCAGCAGCTTATTGGCGGGGGAAGGGGACAATGAGCAGTTCTTC.

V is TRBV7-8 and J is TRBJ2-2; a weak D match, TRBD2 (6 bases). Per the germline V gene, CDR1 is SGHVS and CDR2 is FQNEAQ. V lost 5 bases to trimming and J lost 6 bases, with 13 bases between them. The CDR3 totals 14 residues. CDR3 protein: CASSPRRVPGELFF. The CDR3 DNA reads TGTGCCAGCAGCCCCCGGAGGGTTCCCGGGGAGCTGTTTTTT.

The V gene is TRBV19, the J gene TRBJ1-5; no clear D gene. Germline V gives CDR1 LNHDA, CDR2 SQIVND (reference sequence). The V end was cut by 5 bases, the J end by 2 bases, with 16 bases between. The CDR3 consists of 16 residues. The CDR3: CASSPLGGRGNQPQHF. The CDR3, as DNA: TGTGCCAGTAGTCCTTTGGGAGGGAGGGGCAATCAGCCCCAGCATTTT.

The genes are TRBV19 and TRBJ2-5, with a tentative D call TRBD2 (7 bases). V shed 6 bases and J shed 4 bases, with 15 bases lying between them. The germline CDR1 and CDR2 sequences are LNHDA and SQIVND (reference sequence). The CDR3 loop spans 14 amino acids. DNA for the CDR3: TGTGCCAGTAGCCCAACGGGGGGCGGAGAGACCCAGTACTTC. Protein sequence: CASSPTGGGETQYF.

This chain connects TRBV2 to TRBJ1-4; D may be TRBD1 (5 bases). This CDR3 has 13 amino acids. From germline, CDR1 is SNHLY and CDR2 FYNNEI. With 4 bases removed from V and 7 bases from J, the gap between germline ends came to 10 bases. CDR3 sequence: CASSVAGGEKLFF. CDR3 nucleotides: TGTGCCAGCAGTGTCGCGGGGGGTGAAAAACTGTTTTTT.

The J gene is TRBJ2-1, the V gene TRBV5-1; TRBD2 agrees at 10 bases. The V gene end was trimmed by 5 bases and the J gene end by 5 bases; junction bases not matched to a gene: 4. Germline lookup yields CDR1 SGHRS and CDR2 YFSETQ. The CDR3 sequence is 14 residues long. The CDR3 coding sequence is TGCGCCAGCAGGTTAGCGGGGGGCGACAATGAGCAGTTCTTC. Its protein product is CASRLAGGDNEQFF.

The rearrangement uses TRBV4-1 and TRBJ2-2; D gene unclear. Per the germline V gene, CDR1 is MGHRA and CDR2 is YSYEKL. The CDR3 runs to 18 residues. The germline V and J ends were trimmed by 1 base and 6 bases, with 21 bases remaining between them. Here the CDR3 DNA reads TGCGCCAGCAGCCAAGGGCTTAATTCGGTGACATGGGCCGGGGAGCTGTTTTTT. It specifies CASSQGLNSVTWAGELFF.

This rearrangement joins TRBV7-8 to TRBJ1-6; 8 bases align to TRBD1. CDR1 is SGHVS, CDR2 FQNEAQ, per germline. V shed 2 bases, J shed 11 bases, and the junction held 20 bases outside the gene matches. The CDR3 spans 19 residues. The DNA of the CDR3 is TGTGCCAGCAGCTTAAGTTCTTGGACAGGGCGTAATAGTATTCCACCCCTCCACTTT. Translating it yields CASSLSSWTGRNSIPPLHF.

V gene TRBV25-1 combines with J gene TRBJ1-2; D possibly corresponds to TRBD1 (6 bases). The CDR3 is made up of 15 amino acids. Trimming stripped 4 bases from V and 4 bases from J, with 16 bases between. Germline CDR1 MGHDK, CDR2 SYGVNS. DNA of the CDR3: TGTGCCAGCAGTGTCGATACAGGGTCGCGCTATGGCTACACCTTC. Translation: CASSVDTGSRYGYTF.

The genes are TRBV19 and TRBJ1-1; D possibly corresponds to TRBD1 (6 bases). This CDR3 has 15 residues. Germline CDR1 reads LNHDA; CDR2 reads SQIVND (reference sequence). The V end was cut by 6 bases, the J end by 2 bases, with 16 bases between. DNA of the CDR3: TGTGCCAGTAGACGACAGGCGGGAGACAACACTGAAGCTTTCTTT. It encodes CASRRQAGDNTEAFF.

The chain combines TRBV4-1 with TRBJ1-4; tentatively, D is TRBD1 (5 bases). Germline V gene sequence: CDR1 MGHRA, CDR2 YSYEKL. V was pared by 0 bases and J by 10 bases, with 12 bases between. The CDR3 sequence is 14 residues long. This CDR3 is CASSQEEQGRKLFF. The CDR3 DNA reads TGCGCCAGCAGCCAAGAGGAGCAGGGCCGAAAACTGTTTTTT.

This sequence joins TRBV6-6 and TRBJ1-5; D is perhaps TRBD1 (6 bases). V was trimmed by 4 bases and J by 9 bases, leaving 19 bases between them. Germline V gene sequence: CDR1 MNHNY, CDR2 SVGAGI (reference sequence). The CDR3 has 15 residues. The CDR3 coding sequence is TGTGCCAGCAGTTCCAACAGGGACCCGGTCCGGCCCCAGCATTTT. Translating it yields CASSSNRDPVRPQHF.

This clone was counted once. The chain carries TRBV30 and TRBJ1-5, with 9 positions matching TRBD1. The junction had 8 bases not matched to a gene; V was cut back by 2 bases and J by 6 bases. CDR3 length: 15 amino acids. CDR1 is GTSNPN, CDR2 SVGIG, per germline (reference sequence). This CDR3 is CAWSKTGGGSQPQHF. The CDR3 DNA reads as TGTGCCTGGAGTAAAACAGGGGGCGGGAGTCAGCCCCAGCATTTT.